The rows below give T cell receptor beta chains drawn from one sample of a study of blood T cell repertoires in COVID-19. Profiling relied on immunoSEQ multiplex PCR, and the TCRdb table lists in-frame clones only, not all of them. The table lists roughly 420,000 clones, 70% to 90% of them singletons, with approximately 0.96% in the top ten. Sample: PBMCs or T cells enriched from blood (not recorded which). These receptors were collected from a woman aged 25 to 45 with acute COVID-19. Both conserved end residues are part of each CDR3. The D gene is left open where the match is weak. Part of the rows lack a size; the others show once, few, many or a class for expanded clones.

j_call v_call clone_size d_call cdr3_aa cdr3_nt
TRBJ2-1 TRBV7-8 . TRBD2 CASSTGGGWANEQFF TGTGCCAGTTCTACTGGGGGGGGTTGGGCCAATGAGCAGTTCTTC
TRBJ2-5 TRBV21-1 . . CASFRALPGGLQETQYF TGTGCCAGCTTCAGGGCCTTACCGGGGGGTCTTCAAGAGACCCAGTACTTC
TRBJ2-2 TRBV7-2 . . CASSLVQGNTGELFF TGTGCCAGCAGCTTAGTACAGGGGAACACCGGGGAGCTGTTTTTT
TRBJ2-7 TRBV5-1 . TRBD1 CASSLQGETRYEQYF TGCGCCAGCAGCTTACAGGGGGAGACAAGATACGAGCAGTACTTC
TRBJ2-1 TRBV24-1 . . CATGGDRTYNEQFF TGTGCCACCGGGGGGGACAGGACGTACAATGAGCAGTTCTTC
TRBJ1-1 TRBV10-3 . . CAIMPGTPNTEAFF TGTGCCATCATGCCCGGGACACCGAACACTGAAGCTTTCTTT
TRBJ1-1 TRBV5-1 . . CASKRGGSLNTEAFF TGCGCCAGCAAAAGGGGGGGAAGCTTGAACACTGAAGCTTTCTTT
TRBJ1-3 TRBV2 . TRBD1 CASRGGGNTIYF TGTGCCAGCAGAGGGGGCGGAAACACCATATATTTT
TRBJ2-7 TRBV7-9 few . CASSSAYEQYF TGTGCCAGCAGCTCCGCCTACGAGCAGTACTTC
TRBJ2-5 TRBV7-7 . TRBD2 CASSETSGGRGGTQYF TGTGCCAGCAGCGAGACTAGCGGGGGCCGAGGGGGGACCCAGTACTTC
TRBJ1-5 TRBV5-5 once . CASSLWEREPQHF TGTGCCAGCAGCTTATGGGAGAGGGAGCCCCAGCATTTT
TRBJ1-5 TRBV10-2 . . CASSANRDQPQHF TGCGCCAGCAGTGCAAACAGGGACCAGCCCCAGCATTTT
TRBJ1-5 TRBV19 . TRBD1 CASSKPTGGAIHQPQHF TGTGCCAGTAGTAAACCGACAGGGGGCGCGATCCATCAGCCCCAGCATTTT
TRBJ1-1 TRBV18 . . CASSPRDSATEAFF TGTGCCAGCTCACCACGAGACTCAGCCACTGAAGCTTTCTTT
TRBJ2-6 TRBV5-1 . . CASSLIPASVVSGANVLTF TGCGCCAGCAGCTTGATACCAGCGTCCGTCGTTTCTGGGGCCAACGTCCTGACTTTC
TRBJ2-1 TRBV10-2 once . CASNPGTTSSYNEQFF TGCGCCAGCAACCCCGGGACAACCAGCTCCTACAATGAGCAGTTCTTC
TRBJ1-4 TRBV19 . . CASSIVTTGWNPNEKLFF TGTGCCAGTAGTATAGTGACAACAGGGTGGAACCCTAATGAAAAACTGTTTTTT
TRBJ2-7 TRBV7-9 . TRBD1 CASSLEQGFYYYEQYF TGTGCCAGCAGCTTAGAACAGGGGTTCTACTACTACGAGCAGTACTTC
TRBJ1-2 TRBV5-4 . TRBD1 CASSLRTGGAKDYGYTF TGTGCCAGCAGCTTAAGGACAGGGGGCGCGAAAGACTATGGCTACACCTTC
TRBJ2-1 TRBV12-3/TRBV12-4 once . CASSSGGNEQFF TGTGCCAGCAGTTCAGGAGGCAATGAGCAGTTCTTC
TRBJ2-1 TRBV9 . . CASSVGAGTYNEQFF TGTGCCAGCAGCGTAGGGGCGGGGACCTACAATGAGCAGTTCTTC
TRBJ1-6 TRBV2 . . CASTIYEAPLHF TGTGCCAGCACCATTTACGAGGCACCCCTCCACTTT
TRBJ1-5 TRBV6-5 . . CASGGGYQPQHF TGTGCCAGCGGGGGGGGGTATCAGCCCCAGCATTTT
TRBJ2-1 TRBV11-2 . . CASSSREISYNEQFF TGTGCCAGCAGCTCCCGCGAGATCTCCTACAATGAGCAGTTCTTC
TRBJ1-2 TRBV5-6 . . CASTADGTRGPYGYTF TGTGCCAGCACCGCGGATGGGACACGGGGACCCTATGGCTACACCTTC
TRBJ2-1 TRBV7-2 . . CASSLALGGPTYNEQFF TGTGCCAGCAGCTTAGCCCTCGGGGGTCCTACCTACAATGAGCAGTTCTTC
TRBJ2-5 TRBV24-1 . TRBD1 CATSDPQGAGETQYF TGTGCCACCAGCGACCCCCAGGGGGCGGGGGAGACCCAGTACTTC
TRBJ1-2 TRBV5-4 . TRBD1 CASSPRTGVGYGYTF TGTGCCAGCAGTCCGAGGACAGGGGTGGGCTATGGCTACACCTTC
TRBJ1-5 TRBV18 . . CASSPGMDNQPQHF TGTGCCAGCTCACCGGGCATGGACAATCAGCCCCAGCATTTT
TRBJ1-1 TRBV10-3 . TRBD1 CAITRTGGNTEAFF TGTGCCATCACCCGGACAGGGGGCAACACTGAAGCTTTCTTT
TRBJ2-7 TRBV4-1 . TRBD2 CASSQAHQSGSYEQYF TGCGCCAGCAGCCAAGCCCACCAGAGCGGGAGCTACGAGCAGTACTTC
TRBJ2-1 TRBV7-9 . TRBD1 CASSLAGGTGYTEQFF TGTGCCAGCAGCTTAGCGGGCGGGACAGGTTATACTGAGCAGTTCTTC
TRBJ1-2 TRBV25-1 . . CASSHLAYGYTF TGTGCCAGCAGTCACCTGGCCTATGGCTACACCTTC
TRBJ1-2 TRBV30 . . CAWANLPRDIYGYTF TGTGCCTGGGCTAACCTCCCCCGGGACATCTATGGCTACACCTTC
TRBJ1-6 TRBV6-5 . . CASSPEGAGLALHF TGTGCCAGCAGCCCCGAGGGCGCGGGCCTAGCCCTCCACTTT
TRBJ2-7 TRBV29-1 . TRBD1 CSVVQGARSYEQYF TGCAGCGTTGTGCAGGGGGCGAGGTCCTACGAGCAGTACTTC
TRBJ1-6 TRBV18 . TRBD1 CASSPPGQGYNSPLHF TGTGCCAGCTCACCACCGGGACAGGGTTATAATTCACCCCTCCACTTT
TRBJ2-5 TRBV21-1 . . CASSKVDQRGGQETQYF TGTGCCAGCAGCAAAGTTGATCAGCGGGGGGGCCAAGAGACCCAGTACTTC
TRBJ2-7 TRBV7-2 . . CASSLEAAGAHEQYF TGTGCCAGCAGCTTAGAGGCGGCAGGGGCCCACGAGCAGTACTTC
TRBJ1-1 TRBV7-9 . TRBD1 CASSLEAGGAFF TGTGCCAGCAGCTTAGAGGCAGGGGGCGCTTTCTTT
TRBJ1-5 TRBV30 once . CAWSRDKYSNQPQHF TGTGCCTGGTCCCGGGACAAATATAGCAATCAGCCCCAGCATTTT
TRBJ2-3 TRBV4-2 . . CASSQAGEDSLDTQYF TGTGCCAGCAGCCAAGCTGGAGAGGACAGTTTAGATACGCAGTATTTT
TRBJ2-2 TRBV24-1 few TRBD2 CATSVGGAGELFF TGTGCCACCAGTGTGGGGGGGGCCGGGGAGCTGTTTTTT
TRBJ1-4 TRBV6-5 . . CASRGGEGYEKLFF TGTGCCAGCAGGGGAGGGGAGGGGTATGAAAAACTGTTTTTT
TRBJ1-2 TRBV27 . . CASSLTKTLDYGYTF TGTGCCAGCAGTTTAACCAAGACACTTGACTATGGCTACACCTTC
TRBJ1-6 TRBV7-2 . . CASSPAGDSPLHF TGTGCCAGCAGCCCCGCGGGGGATTCACCCCTCCACTTT
TRBJ2-1 TRBV5-1 . TRBD2 CASSHGPRLAPNEQFF TGCGCCAGCTCACACGGACCAAGACTAGCGCCGAATGAGCAGTTCTTC
TRBJ2-1 TRBV9 . . CASSVEVGAHEQFF TGTGCCAGCAGCGTAGAGGTAGGGGCCCATGAGCAGTTCTTC
TRBJ2-5 TRBV5-4 . TRBD2 CASSSILAGKETQYF TGTGCCAGCAGCTCGATACTAGCGGGTAAAGAGACCCAGTACTTC
TRBJ2-1 TRBV7-9 . . CASSLFTSSYNEQFF TGTGCCAGCAGCTTATTCACCAGCTCCTACAATGAGCAGTTCTTC
TRBJ2-7 TRBV6-2/TRBV6-3 . TRBD1 CASSYSHLGTGGSYEQYF TGTGCCAGCAGTTACTCGCATCTCGGGACAGGTGGAAGCTACGAGCAGTACTTC
TRBJ1-6 TRBV6-5 . . CASSRTRNNSPLHF TGTGCCAGCAGTAGGACTAGGAATAATTCACCCCTCCACTTT
TRBJ2-7 TRBV30 . . CAWSVPRQGTYEQYF TGTGCCTGGAGTGTACCGAGGCAGGGTACCTACGAGCAGTACTTC
TRBJ1-1 TRBV25-1 once . CASSESGRGNTEAFF TGTGCCAGCAGTGAATCTGGCAGGGGAAACACTGAAGCTTTCTTT
TRBJ2-3 TRBV5-1 . . CASSLTTLSDTQYF TGCGCCAGCAGCTTGACTACGCTATCAGATACGCAGTATTTT
TRBJ1-5 TRBV5-1 . TRBD1 CASSRLGTDYSNQPQHF TGCGCCAGCAGTAGGCTAGGGACAGACTATAGCAATCAGCCCCAGCATTTT
TRBJ2-7 TRBV7-2 . TRBD1 CASTSGTGRYEQYF TGTGCCAGCACCTCCGGGACAGGGAGGTACGAGCAGTACTTC